One T cell receptor beta chain is described in this entry. This sample was taken from a study of blood T cell repertoires in COVID-19. About the study: The United States, Italy and Spain were the sources of the acute and convalescent COVID-19 samples. T cells, B-cell-depleted T cells, or PBMCs supplied cDNA or gDNA.

The CDR3 is 16 amino acids. V trimming: 0 bases; J trimming: 3 bases; junction bases outside the gene matches: 6. Germline CDR1 reads KGHSH; CDR2 reads LQKENI. In the study's own analysis: Amplification of reference gene primers was used by the study to estimate nucleated cell counts. The assay was immunoSEQ multiplex PCR, and TCRdb's table has in-frame clones only and misses some. The D gene and trimming were derived from the DNA, and the V and J assignments and clone size from that table. The sample lists around 190,000 clones, approximately 85% occurring once. This rearrangement joins TRBV18 to TRBJ2-7; TRBD1 matches at 9 bases. The receptor's source is a woman older than 75 with acute or convalescent COVID-19. The sequencing sample was made of peripheral blood. This chain's CDR3 is CASSPPPGTGLYEQYF. The CDR3 bases are TGTGCCAGCTCACCACCGCCCGGGACAGGGCTCTACGAGCAGTACTTC.